This TCR beta chain was observed in a study of control samples from healthy donors and cancer patients. This table comes from immunoSEQ multiplex PCR, and its TCRdb copy is limited to in-frame clones, with some not included. The top ten hold around 3% of the sample, which has around 100,000 clones, roughly 92% seen once. The CDR3 is 15 amino acids. Per germline, CDR1 SNHLY and CDR2 FYNNEI. With V trimmed by 6 bases and J by 3 bases, 6 bases remained unmatched. Material: blood. The gene calls are TRBV2 and TRBJ1-4; 8 bases align to TRBD1. This TCR derives from a human donor in good health. The donor label of this sample is uncertain. CDR3 region: CASRDRDSPNEKLFF. CDR3 bases: TGTGCCAGCAGGGACAGGGACAGTCCTAATGAAAAACTGTTTTTT. The full variable domain, in which reference TRBV2 and TRBJ1-4 provide the parts outside the CDR3, is EPEVTQTPSHQVTQMGQEVILRCVPISNHLYFYWYRQILGQKVEFLVSFYNNEISEKSEIFDDQFSVERPDGSNFTLKIRSTKLEDSAMYFCASRDRDSPNEKLFFGSGTQLSVL.